Listed below are T cell receptor beta chains from one sample, sequenced in a study of OX40 agonist ivuxolimab in advanced cancers. TCRdb's copy holds only in-frame clones and misses some; the assay was immunoSEQ multiplex PCR. In the table there are 9,000 to 10,000 clones, 65% to 75% of which are singletons. The sequenced sample was CD4+ or CD8+ T cells sorted from blood, obtained in a trial of the OX40 agonist ivuxolimab. The receptors were gathered from an adult with an advanced solid tumor such as melanoma, head and neck, liver or kidney cancer. Both conserved end residues are part of each CDR3. D genes are given only for firm matches. Rows may omit the clone size; those that give it use once, few, many or a size class.

TRBV4-1	14	-	TRBJ2-1	-	TGCGCCAGCAGCCAAACCGGCACAGGTGACGAGCAGTTCTTC	CASSQTGTGDEQFF
TRBV10-2	10	-	TRBJ2-7	-	TGCGCCAGCTGGGGAGCGGAGCAGTACTTC	CASWGAEQYF
TRBV5-4	18	-	TRBJ2-2	TRBD1	TGTGCCAGCAGCCCCTCATCGGGTGACAGGGGACTCACCGGGGAGCTGTTTTTT	CASSPSSGDRGLTGELFF
TRBV6-5	11	-	TRBJ1-1	-	TGTGCCAGCACCCTAGGCGCGGAAGCTTTCTTT	CASTLGAEAFF
TRBV6-5	11	once	TRBJ2-7	-	TGTGCCACCCGAGGGGCCTACGAGCAGTACTTC	CATRGAYEQYF
TRBV7-6	13	-	TRBJ2-2	-	TGTGCCAGCAGCTTAGAACGTCCCGGGGAGCTGTTTTTT	CASSLERPGELFF
TRBV7-9	15	-	TRBJ2-1	-	TGTGCCAGCAGCCATGAAGCAGGGGGGTTCTTTGAGCAGTTCTTC	CASSHEAGGFFEQFF
TRBV28	12	-	TRBJ2-1	-	TGTGCCAGCAGGGATATAGCCAATGAGCAGTTCTTC	CASRDIANEQFF
TRBV7-6	13	-	TRBJ2-3	-	TGTGCCAGCAGCTTACCGGGGGCAGATACGCAGTATTTT	CASSLPGADTQYF
TRBV19	15	medium-sized	TRBJ1-1	TRBD1	TGTGCCAGTAGTATAGACCGACAGGGGGCGCAGAGAGCTTTCTTT	CASSIDRQGAQRAFF
TRBV27	14	few	TRBJ2-7	-	TGTGCCAGCAGTGGAGATAACACCGACTACGAGCAGTACTTC	CASSGDNTDYEQYF
TRBV19	16	-	TRBJ2-3	TRBD2	TGTGCCAGTAGTATAGGGGCGGGGGGGTCAACAGATACGCAGTATTTT	CASSIGAGGSTDTQYF
TRBV23-1	20	-	TRBJ2-3	-	TGCGCCAGCAGTCAATCGAACAGGGGAGGCGGGATATTTGGTACAGATACGCAGTATTTT	CASSQSNRGGGIFGTDTQYF
TRBV28	15	-	TRBJ1-1	TRBD1	TGTGCCAGCAGTTTACTCGGACAGGGGGGCACTGAAGCTTTCTTT	CASSLLGQGGTEAFF
TRBV21-1	13	-	TRBJ2-1	-	TGTGCCAGCAGCAAAAAAAACTACCATGAGCAGTTCTTC	CASSKKNYHEQFF
TRBV28	16	-	TRBJ2-1	TRBD2	TGTGCCAGCAGACATAGGCGGGGGGGGCCAGGCGATGAGCAGTTCTTC	CASRHRRGGPGDEQFF
TRBV4-1	15	few	TRBJ1-1	-	TGCGCCAGCAGCCAAGAGGCCGGGACGAACACTGAAGCTTTCTTT	CASSQEAGTNTEAFF
TRBV28	14	-	TRBJ2-7	-	TGTGCCAGCACCACTGGGACGGCCTGGGACGAGCAGTACTTC	CASTTGTAWDEQYF
TRBV2	13	-	TRBJ2-5	-	TGTGCCAGCAGTGAAGTTAGCCGGGAGACCCAGTACTTC	CASSEVSRETQYF
TRBV7-8	16	-	TRBJ2-5	TRBD2	TGTGCCAGCAGCTTAGAGCGGACTAGCGGGTGGGGGACCCAGTACTTC	CASSLERTSGWGTQYF
TRBV6-5	12	-	TRBJ2-7	-	TGTGCCAGCAGGCTCACGGTCCACGAGCAGTACTTC	CASRLTVHEQYF
TRBV28	17	-	TRBJ2-3	-	TGTGCCAGCAGTAATCAGCGAGTTGGGGGCCCCCCAGATACGCAGTATTTT	CASSNQRVGGPPDTQYF
TRBV6-1	14	-	TRBJ2-7	-	TGTGCCAGCAGTGAAGGACCTACGACTAACGAGCAGTACTTC	CASSEGPTTNEQYF
TRBV6-6	13	-	TRBJ2-7	-	TGTGCCAGCACTTGGCAGGGGTGGTTCGAGCAGTACTTC	CASTWQGWFEQYF
TRBV7-2	15	-	TRBJ2-1	-	TGTGCCAGCAGCCCCGTGGGGGGGCTGGACAATGAGCAGTTCTTC	CASSPVGGLDNEQFF
TRBV11-2	19	-	TRBJ2-3	TRBD2	TGTGCCAGCAGCTTAGCAAGAGAAGTCGGCGGGGGGGCGAGTGATACGCAGTATTTT	CASSLAREVGGGASDTQYF
TRBV5-1	14	-	TRBJ2-2	-	TGCGCCAGCGCGAGTGGTTATCAGGCCGGGGAGCTGTTTTTT	CASASGYQAGELFF